This T cell receptor (beta chain) was recovered during a study of shared clonotypes between healthy human individuals. Study-wide results and limits: Only a few donors were included, so the genetic and exposure-history diversity represented was limited.

This clone was seen just once. Its antigen is as yet unknown. Other DNA sequences in this sample translate to the same CDR3. Naive-designated CD8 cells lacked CD45RO, were positively enriched for CCR7, and omitted terminally differentiated effector memory CD45RA+ cells. Trimming pared 2 bases from V and 2 bases from J, leaving 10 bases between. The CDR3 length is 15 residues. Germline CDR1 and CDR2: KGHSH and LQKENI. The genomic DNA of each subset was split evenly across several immunoSEQ plates. Some clones are missing from TCRdb's copy, which holds only in-frame ones; the method was immunoSEQ multiplex PCR. The sample consists of millions of clones, about 95% of them appearing once.

This TCR was recovered from a man aged 18 to 29 in good health. The J gene is TRBJ1-5, the V gene TRBV18, with a possible D match to TRBD1 (5 bases). The specimen was naive CD8+ T cells sorted from blood. The CDR3 sequence: CASSPGGDGNQPQHF. In DNA form, the CDR3 reads TGTGCCAGCTCACCAGGGGGGGATGGCAATCAGCCCCAGCATTTT.